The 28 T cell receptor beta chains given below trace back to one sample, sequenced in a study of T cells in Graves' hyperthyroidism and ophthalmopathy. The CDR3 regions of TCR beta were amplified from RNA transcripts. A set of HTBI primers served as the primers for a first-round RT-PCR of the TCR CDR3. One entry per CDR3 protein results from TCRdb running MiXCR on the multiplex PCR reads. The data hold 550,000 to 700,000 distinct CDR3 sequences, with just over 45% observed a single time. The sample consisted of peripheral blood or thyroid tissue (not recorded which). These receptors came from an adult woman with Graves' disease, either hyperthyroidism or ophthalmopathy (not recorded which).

DNA for the CDR3: TGTGCCAGCAGCCAATTGGACAGACGGGCCGGGGAGCTGTTTTTT. Residues: CASSQLDRRAGELFF. The chain has TRBV7-9 and TRBJ2-2; tentatively, D is TRBD1 (6 bases). CDR1 SEHNR and CDR2 FQNEAQ come from the germline V gene (reference sequence). V lost 5 bases to trimming and J lost 6 bases, with 16 bases between them. The CDR3 spans 15 residues.

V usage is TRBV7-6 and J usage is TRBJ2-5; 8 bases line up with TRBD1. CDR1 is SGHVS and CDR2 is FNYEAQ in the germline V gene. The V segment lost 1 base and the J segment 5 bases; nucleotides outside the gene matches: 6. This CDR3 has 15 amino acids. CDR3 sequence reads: CASSLGSRGLETQYF. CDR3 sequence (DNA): TGTGCCAGCAGCTTAGGATCCAGGGGGCTGGAGACCCAGTACTTC.

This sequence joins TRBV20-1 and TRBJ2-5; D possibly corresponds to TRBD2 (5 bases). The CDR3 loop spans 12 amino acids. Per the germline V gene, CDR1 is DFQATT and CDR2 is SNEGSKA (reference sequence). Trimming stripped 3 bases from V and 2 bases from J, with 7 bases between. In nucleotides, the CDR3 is TGCAGTGCTAGTAGCGCACAAGAGACCCAGTACTTC. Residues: CSASSAQETQYF.

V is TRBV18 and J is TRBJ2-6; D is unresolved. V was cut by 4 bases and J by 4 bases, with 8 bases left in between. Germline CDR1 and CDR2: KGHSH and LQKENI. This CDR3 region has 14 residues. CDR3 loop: CASSLRAGANVLTF. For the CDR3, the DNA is TGTGCCAGCTCACTCCGGGCGGGGGCCAACGTCCTGACTTTC.

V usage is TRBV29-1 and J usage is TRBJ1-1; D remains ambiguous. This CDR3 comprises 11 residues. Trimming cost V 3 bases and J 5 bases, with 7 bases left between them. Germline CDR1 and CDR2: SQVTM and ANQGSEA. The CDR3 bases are TGCAGCGTTGAGGTGGTGACTGAAGCTTTCTTT. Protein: CSVEVVTEAFF.

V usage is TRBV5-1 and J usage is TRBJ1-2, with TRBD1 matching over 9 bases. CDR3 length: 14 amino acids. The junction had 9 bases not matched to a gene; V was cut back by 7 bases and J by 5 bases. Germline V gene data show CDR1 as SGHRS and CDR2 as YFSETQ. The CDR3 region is CASQAQGAMYGYTF. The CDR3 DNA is TGCGCCAGCCAGGCACAGGGGGCAATGTATGGCTACACCTTC.

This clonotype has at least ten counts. The CDR3 loop reads CASSTQGLAGGRGTGELFF. In DNA, the CDR3 is TGTGCCAGCAGCACACAGGGACTAGCGGGAGGGCGCGGCACCGGGGAGCTGTTTTTT. The chain links TRBV11-2 to TRBJ2-2; 16 bases map to TRBD2. This CDR3 has 19 amino acids. V dropped 5 bases and J dropped 4; count of bases not matched to a gene: 10. CDR1 is SGHAT and CDR2 is FQNNGV in the germline V gene.

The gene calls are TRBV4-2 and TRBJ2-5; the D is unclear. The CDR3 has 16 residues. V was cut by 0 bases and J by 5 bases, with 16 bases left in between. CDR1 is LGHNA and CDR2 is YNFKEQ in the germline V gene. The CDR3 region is CASSQDLGPPGETQYF. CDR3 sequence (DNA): TGTGCCAGCAGCCAAGACCTCGGGCCTCCCGGCGAGACCCAGTACTTC.

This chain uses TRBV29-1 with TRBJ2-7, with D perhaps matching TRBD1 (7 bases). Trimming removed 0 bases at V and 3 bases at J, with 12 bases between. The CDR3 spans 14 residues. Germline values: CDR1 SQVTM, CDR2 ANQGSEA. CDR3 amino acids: CSVEEAGGLYEQYF. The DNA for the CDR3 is TGCAGCGTTGAAGAGGCAGGGGGGCTCTACGAGCAGTACTTC.

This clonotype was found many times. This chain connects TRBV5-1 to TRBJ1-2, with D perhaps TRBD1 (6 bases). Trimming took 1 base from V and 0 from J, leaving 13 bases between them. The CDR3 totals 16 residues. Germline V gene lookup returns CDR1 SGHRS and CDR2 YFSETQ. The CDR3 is CASSLWGDTTNYGYTF. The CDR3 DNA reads TGCGCCAGCAGCTTGTGGGGGGACACCACTAACTATGGCTACACCTTC.

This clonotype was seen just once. The CDR3 sequence is CATSDRVGPQHF. The CDR3 coding sequence is TGTGCCACCAGTGATCGGGTTGGCCCCCAGCATTTT. The V and J genes are TRBV24-1 and TRBJ1-5; no firm D call. Germline loops: CDR1 KGHDR, CDR2 SFDVKD. This CDR3 is built from 12 residues. V was pared by 3 bases and J by 10 bases, with 9 bases between.

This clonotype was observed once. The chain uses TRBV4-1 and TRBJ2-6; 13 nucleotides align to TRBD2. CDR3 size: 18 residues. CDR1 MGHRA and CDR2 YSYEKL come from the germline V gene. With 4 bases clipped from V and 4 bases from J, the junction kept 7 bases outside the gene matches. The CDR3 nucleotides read TGCGCCAGCAGCCGCGCACTAGCGGGAGGGCCAGGGGCCAACGTCCTGACTTTC. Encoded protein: CASSRALAGGPGANVLTF.

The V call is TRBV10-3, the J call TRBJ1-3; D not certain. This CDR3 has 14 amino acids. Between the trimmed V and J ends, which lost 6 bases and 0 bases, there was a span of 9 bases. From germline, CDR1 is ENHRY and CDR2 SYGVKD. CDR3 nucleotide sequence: TGTGCCATCAGGGATCCGGACTCTGGAAACACCATATATTTT. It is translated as CAIRDPDSGNTIYF.

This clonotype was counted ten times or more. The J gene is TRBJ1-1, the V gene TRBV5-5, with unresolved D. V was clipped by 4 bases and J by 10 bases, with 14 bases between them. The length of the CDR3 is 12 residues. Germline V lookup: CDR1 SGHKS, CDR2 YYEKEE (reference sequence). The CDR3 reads CASSLGSGRAFF. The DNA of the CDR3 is TGTGCCAGCAGCCTTGGGAGTGGGAGAGCTTTCTTT. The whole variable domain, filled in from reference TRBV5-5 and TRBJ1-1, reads DAGVTQSPTHLIKTRGQQVTLRCSPISGHKSVSWYQQVLGQGPQFIFQYYEKEERGRGNFPDRFSARQFPNYSSELNVNALLLGDSALYLCASSLGSGRAFFGQGTRLTVV.

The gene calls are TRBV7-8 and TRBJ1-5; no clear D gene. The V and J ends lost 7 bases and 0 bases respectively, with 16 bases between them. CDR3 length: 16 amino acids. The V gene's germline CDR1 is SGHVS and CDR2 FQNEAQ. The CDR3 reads CASTLRGDYSNQPQHF. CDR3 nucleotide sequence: TGTGCCAGCACCCTCCGGGGAGACTATAGCAATCAGCCCCAGCATTTT.

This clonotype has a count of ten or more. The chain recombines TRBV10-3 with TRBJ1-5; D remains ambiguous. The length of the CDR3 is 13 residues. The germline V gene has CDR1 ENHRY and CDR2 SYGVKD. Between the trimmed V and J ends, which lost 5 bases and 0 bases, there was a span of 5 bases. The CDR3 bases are TGTGCCATCAGTAAAGATAGCAATCAGCCCCAGCATTTT. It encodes CAISKDSNQPQHF.

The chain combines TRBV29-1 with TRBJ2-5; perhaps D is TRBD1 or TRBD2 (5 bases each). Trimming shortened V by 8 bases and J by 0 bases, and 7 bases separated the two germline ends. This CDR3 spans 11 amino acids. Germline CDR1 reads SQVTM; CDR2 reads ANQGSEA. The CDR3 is CSPGHQETQYF. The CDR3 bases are TGCAGCCCGGGACACCAAGAGACCCAGTACTTC.

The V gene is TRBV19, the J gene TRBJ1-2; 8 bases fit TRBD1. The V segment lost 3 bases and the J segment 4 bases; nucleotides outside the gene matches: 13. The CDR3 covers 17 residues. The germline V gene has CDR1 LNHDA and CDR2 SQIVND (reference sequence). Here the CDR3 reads CASSMGLRDRRFYGYTF. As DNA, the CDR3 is TGTGCCAGTAGTATGGGCCTACGGGACAGGCGCTTCTATGGCTACACCTTC.

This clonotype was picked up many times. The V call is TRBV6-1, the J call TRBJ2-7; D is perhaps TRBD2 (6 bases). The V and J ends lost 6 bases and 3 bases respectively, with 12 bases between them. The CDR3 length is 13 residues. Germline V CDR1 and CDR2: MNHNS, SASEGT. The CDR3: CASSRDFYYEQYF. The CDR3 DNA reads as TGTGCCAGCAGCCGGGACTTCTACTACGAGCAGTACTTC.

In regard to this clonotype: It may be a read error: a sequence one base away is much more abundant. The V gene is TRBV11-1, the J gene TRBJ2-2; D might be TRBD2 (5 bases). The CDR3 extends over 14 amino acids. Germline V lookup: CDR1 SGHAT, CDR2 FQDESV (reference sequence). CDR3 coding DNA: TGCGCCAGCAGCCAAGTAGAGAACACCGGGGAGCTGCTTTTT. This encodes CASSQVENTGELLF. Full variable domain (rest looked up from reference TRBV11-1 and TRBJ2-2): EAEVAQSPRYKITEKSQAVAFWCDPISGHATLYWYRQILGQGPELLVQFQDESVVDDSQLPKDRFSAERLKGVDSTLKIQPAELGDSAMYLCASSQVENTGELLFGEGSRLTVL.

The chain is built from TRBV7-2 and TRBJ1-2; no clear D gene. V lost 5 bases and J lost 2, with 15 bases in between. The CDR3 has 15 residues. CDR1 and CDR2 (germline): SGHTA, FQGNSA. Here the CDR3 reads CASSLNSLTNYGYTF. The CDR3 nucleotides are TGTGCCAGCAGCCTAAACAGTCTCACGAACTATGGCTACACCTTC.

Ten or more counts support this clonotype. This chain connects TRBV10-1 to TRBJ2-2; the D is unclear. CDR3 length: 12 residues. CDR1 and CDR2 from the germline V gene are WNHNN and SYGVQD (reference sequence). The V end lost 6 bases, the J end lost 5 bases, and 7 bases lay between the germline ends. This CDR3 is CASSYSTGELFF. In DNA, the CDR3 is TGCGCCAGCAGCTACTCGACCGGGGAGCTGTTTTTT.

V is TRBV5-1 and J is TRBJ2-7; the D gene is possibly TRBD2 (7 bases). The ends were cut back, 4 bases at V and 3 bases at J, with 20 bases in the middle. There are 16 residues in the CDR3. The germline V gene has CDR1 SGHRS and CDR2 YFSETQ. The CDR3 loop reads CASSDEGLADSYEQYF. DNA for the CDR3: TGCGCCAGCAGCGACGAAGGGCTAGCGGACAGCTACGAGCAGTACTTC.

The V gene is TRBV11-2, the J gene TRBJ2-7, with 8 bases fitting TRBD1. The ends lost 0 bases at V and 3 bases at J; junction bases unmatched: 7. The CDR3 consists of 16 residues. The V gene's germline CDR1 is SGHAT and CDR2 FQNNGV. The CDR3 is CASSLDPGQGYYEQYF. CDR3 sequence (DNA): TGTGCCAGCAGCTTAGATCCTGGACAGGGATACTACGAGCAGTACTTC.

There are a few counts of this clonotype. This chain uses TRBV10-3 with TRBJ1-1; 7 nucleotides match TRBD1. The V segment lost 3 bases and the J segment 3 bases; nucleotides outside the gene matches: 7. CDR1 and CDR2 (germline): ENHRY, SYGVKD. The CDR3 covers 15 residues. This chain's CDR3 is CAISEGGQTDTEAFF. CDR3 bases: TGTGCCATCAGTGAAGGGGGACAGACAGACACTGAAGCTTTCTTT.

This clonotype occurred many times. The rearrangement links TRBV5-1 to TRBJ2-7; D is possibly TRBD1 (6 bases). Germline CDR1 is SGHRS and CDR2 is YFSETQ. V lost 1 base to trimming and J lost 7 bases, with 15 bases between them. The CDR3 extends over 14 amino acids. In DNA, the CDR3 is TGCGCCAGCAGCTTGCGGCAGGGGTTTGGAGAGCAGTACTTC. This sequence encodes CASSLRQGFGEQYF.

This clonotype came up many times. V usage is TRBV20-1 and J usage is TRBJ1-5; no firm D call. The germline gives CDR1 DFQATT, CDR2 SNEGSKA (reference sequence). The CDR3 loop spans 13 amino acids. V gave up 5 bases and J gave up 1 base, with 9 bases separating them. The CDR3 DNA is TGCAGTGCTCTACATGGGAGCAATCAGCCCCAGCATTTT. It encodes CSALHGSNQPQHF.

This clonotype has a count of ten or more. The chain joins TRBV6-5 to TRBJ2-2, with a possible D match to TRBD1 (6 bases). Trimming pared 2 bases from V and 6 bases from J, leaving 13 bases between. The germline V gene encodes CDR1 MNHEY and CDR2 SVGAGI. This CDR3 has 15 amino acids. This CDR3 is CASSYGSKGAGELFF. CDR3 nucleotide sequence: TGTGCCAGCAGTTACGGCTCGAAGGGGGCCGGGGAGCTGTTTTTT.